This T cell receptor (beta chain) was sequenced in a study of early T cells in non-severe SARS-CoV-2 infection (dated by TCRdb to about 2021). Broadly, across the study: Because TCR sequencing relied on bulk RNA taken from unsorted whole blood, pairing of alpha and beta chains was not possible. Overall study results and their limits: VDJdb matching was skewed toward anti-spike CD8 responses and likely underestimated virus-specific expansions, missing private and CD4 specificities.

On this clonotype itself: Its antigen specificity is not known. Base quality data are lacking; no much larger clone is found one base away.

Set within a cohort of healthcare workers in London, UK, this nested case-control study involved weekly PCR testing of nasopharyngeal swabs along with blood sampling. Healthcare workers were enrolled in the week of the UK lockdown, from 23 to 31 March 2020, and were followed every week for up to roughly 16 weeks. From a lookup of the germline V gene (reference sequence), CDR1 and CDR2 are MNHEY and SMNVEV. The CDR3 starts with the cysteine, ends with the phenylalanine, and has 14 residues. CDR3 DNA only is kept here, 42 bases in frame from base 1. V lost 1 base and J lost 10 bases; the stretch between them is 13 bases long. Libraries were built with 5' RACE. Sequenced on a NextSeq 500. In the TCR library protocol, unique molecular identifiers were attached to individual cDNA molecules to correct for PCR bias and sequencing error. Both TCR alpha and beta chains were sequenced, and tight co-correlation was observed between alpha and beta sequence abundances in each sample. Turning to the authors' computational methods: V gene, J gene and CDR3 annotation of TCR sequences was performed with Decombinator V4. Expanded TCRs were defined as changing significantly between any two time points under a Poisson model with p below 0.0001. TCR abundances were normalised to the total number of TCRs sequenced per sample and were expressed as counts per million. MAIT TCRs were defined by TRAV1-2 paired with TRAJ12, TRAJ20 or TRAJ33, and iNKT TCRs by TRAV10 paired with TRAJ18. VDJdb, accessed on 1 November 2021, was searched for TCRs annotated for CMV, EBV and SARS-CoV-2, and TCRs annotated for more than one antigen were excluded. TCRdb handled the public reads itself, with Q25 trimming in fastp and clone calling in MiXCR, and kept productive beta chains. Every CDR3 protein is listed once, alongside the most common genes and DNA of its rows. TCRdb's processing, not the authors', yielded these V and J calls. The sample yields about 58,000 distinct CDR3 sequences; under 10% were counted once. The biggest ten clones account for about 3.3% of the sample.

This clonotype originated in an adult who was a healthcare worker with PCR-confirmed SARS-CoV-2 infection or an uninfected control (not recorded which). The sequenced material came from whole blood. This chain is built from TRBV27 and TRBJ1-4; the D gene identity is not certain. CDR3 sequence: CASSLYGDPRKLFF. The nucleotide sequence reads TGTGCCAGCAGTTTATATGGGGATCCTCGAAAACTGTTTTTT.